The 4 T cell receptor beta chains below were found in one sample sequenced in a study of T cells expressing NK-cell markers. TCRdb reprocessed the 5' RACE reads and stores each CDR3 protein as one record, lacking DNA. The sample holds some 460,000 distinct CDR3 sequences. Source material: blood T cells: a sorted CD56 or NKG2C T cell subset, CD4+ or CD8+ T cells, or bulk PBMC T cells (not recorded which). Receptors originate from a woman in her forties or fifties in good health.

This chain connects TRBV6-5 to TRBJ2-1; TCRdb picks TRBD2, but there is no DNA to check that call. Per germline, CDR1 MNHEY and CDR2 SVGAGI. This CDR3 region has 15 residues. Here the CDR3 reads CASSYAGLGYNEQFF.

The chain employs TRBV20-1 and TRBJ2-3; checking the TCRdb D call of TRBD2 is not possible without DNA. This CDR3 is 15 amino acids long. Per the germline V gene, CDR1 is DFQATT and CDR2 is SNEGSKA (reference sequence). The CDR3 region is CSANARGLPIDTQYF.

The V gene is TRBV7-9, the J gene TRBJ2-2. Germline loops: CDR1 SEHNR, CDR2 FQNEAQ (reference sequence). This CDR3 is built from 14 residues. CDR3 loop: CASSFLSSSGELFF.

The gene calls are TRBV29-1 and TRBJ1-1; the TCRdb call, TRBD1, lacks DNA for checking. Germline V gene sequence: CDR1 SQVTM, CDR2 ANQGSEA. The CDR3 is 13 residues long. Here the CDR3 reads CSVLPGANTEAFF.